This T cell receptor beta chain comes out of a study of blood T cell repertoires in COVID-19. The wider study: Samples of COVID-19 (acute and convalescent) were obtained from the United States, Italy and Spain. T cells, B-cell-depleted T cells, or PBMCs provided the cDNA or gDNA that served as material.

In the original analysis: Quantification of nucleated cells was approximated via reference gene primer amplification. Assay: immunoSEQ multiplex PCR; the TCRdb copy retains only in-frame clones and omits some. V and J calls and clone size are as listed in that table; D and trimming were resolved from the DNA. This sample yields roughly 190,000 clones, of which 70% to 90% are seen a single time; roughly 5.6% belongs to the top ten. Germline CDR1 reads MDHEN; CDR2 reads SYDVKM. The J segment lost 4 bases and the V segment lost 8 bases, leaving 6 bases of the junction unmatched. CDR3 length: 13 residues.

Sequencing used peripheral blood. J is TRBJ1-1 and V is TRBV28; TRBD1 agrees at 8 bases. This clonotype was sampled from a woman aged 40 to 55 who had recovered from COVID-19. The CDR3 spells CASGTGWGTEAFF. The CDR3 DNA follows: TGTGCCAGCGGGACAGGTTGGGGCACTGAAGCTTTCTTT.